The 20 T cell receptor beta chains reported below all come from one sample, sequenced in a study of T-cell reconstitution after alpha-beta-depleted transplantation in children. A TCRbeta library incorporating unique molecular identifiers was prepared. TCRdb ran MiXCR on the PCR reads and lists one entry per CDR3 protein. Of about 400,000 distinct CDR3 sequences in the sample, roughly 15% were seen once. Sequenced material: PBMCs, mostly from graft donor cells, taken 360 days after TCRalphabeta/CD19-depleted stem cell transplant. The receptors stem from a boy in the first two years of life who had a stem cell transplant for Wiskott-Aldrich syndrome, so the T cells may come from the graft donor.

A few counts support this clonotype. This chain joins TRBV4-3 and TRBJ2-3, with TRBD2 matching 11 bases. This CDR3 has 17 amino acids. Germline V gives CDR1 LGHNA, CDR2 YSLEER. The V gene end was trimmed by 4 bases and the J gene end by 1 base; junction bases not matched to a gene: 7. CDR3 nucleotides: TGCGCCAGCAGCCCCTGGACTAGCGGGCCCCGCACAGATACGCAGTATTTT. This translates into CASSPWTSGPRTDTQYF.

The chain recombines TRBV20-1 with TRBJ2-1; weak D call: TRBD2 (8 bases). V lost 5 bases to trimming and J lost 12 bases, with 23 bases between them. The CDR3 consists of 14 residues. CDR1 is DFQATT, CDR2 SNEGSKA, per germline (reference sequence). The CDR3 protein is CSAPNNNRGLGQFF. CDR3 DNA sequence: TGCAGTGCTCCGAATAATAACAGGGGACTAGGGCAGTTCTTC.

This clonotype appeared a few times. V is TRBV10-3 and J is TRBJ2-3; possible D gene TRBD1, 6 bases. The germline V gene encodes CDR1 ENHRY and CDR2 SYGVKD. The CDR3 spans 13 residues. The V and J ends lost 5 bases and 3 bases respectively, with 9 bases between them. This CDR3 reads CAISLGATDTQYF. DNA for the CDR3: TGTGCCATCAGTTTGGGGGCTACAGATACGCAGTATTTT.

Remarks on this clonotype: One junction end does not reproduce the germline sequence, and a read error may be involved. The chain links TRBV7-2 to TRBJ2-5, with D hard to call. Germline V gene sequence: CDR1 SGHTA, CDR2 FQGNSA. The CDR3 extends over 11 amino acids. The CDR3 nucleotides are TGTGCCAGCGGCTTACGAGAGACCCAGTACTTC. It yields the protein CASGLRETQYF. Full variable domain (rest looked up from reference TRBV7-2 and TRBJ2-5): GAGVSQSPSNKVTEKGKDVELRCDPISGHTALYWYRQSLGQGLEFLIYFQGNSAPDKSGLPSDRFSAERTGGSVSTLTIQRTQQEDSAVYLCASGLRETQYFGPGTRLLVL.

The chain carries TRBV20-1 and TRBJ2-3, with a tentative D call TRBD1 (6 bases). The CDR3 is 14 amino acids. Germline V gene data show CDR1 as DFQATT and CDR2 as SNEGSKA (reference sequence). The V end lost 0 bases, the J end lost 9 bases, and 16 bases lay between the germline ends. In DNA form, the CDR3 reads TGCAGTGCTAGAGATCGAGAGGACAGATTCACGCAGTATTTT. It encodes CSARDREDRFTQYF.

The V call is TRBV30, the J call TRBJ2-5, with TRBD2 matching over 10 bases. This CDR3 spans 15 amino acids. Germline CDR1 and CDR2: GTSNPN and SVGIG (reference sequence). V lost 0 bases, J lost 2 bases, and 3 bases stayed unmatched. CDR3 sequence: CAWSVLAGFQETQYF. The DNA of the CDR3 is TGTGCCTGGAGTGTACTAGCGGGATTTCAAGAGACCCAGTACTTC.

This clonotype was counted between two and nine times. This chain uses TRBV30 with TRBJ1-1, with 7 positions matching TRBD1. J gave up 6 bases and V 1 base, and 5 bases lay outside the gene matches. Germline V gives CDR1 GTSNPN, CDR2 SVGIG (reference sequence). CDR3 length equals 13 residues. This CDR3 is CAWSGQGRAEAFF. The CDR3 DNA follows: TGTGCCTGGAGTGGACAGGGAAGGGCTGAAGCTTTCTTT.

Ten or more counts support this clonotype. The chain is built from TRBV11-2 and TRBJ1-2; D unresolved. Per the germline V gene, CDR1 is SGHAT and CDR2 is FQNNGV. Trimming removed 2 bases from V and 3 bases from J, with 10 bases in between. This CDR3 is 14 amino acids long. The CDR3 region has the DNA TGTGCCAGCAGCTTAAGCGTCCAGGACTATGGCTACACCTTC. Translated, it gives CASSLSVQDYGYTF.

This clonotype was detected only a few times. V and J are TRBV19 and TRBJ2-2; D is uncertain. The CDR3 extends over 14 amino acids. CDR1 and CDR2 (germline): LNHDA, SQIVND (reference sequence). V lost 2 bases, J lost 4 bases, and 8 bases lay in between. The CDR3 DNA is TGTGCCAGTAGTATAATGTTAGGCACCGGGGAGCTGTTTTTT. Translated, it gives CASSIMLGTGELFF.

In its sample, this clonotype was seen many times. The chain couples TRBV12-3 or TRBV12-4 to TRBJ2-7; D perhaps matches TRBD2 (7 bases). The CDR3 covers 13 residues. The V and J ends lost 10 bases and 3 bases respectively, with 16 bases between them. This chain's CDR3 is CATGGTQGYEQYF. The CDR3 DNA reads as TGTGCCACCGGGGGGACACAAGGCTACGAGCAGTACTTC.

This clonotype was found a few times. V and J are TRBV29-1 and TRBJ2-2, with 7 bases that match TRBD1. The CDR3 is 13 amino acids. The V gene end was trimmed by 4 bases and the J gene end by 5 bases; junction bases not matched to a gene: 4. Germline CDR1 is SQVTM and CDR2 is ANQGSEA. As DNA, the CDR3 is TGCAGCGTTGGGACGACAGGGACCGGGGAGCTGTTTTTT. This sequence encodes CSVGTTGTGELFF.

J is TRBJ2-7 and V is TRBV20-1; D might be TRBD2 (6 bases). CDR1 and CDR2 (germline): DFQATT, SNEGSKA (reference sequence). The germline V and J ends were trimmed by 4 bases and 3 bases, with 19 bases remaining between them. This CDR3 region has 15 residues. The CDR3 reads CSAKEGSLVFYEQYF. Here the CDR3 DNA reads TGCAGTGCTAAGGAGGGGTCCTTAGTCTTCTACGAGCAGTACTTC.

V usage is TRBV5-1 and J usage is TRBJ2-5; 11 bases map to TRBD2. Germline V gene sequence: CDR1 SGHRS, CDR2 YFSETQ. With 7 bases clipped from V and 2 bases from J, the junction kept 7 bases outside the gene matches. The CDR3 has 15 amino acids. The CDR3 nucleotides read TGCGCCAGCGATTGGGGACTAGCGGCGCAAGAGACCCAGTACTTC. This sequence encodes CASDWGLAAQETQYF.

The CDR3 protein is CASMGAGLYNEQFF. In DNA form, the CDR3 reads TGTGCCAGCATGGGGGCAGGGCTTTACAATGAGCAGTTCTTC. The gene calls are TRBV6-1 and TRBJ2-1; a possible D gene is TRBD1 (6 bases). V lost 7 bases, J lost 4 bases, and 14 bases lay in between. The CDR3 runs 14 residues. CDR1 and CDR2 from the germline V gene are MNHNS and SASEGT.

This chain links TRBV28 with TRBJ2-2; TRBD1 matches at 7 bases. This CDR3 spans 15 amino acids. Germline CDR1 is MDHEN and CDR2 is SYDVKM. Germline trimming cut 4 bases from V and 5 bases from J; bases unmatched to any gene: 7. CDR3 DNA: TGTGCCAGCAGTTATCCGGCAGGGGGAACCGGGGAGCTGTTTTTT. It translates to CASSYPAGGTGELFF.

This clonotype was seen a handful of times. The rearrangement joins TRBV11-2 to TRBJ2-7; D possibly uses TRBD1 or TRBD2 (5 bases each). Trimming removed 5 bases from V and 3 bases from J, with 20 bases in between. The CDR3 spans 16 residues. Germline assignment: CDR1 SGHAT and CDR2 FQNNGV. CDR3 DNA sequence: TGTGCCAGCAGCCATGGGAGAAGGGGCGATCTCTACGAGCAGTACTTC. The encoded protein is CASSHGRRGDLYEQYF.

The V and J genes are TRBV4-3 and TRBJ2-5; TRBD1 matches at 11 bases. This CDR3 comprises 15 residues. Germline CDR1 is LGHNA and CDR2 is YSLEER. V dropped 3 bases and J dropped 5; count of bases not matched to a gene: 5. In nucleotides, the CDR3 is TGCGCCAGCAGCCACGGGGACAGGGGGGAGGAGACCCAGTACTTC. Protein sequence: CASSHGDRGEETQYF.

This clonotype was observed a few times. The CDR3 reads CATSNHYLSTSGRAGNEQFF. The CDR3 DNA is TGTGCCACCAGCAACCACTACCTGAGTACTAGCGGGAGGGCCGGAAATGAGCAGTTCTTC. V gene TRBV24-1 combines with J gene TRBJ2-1; 13 bases line up with TRBD2. V was pared by 7 bases and J by 7 bases, with 21 bases of the junction left unmatched. The length of the CDR3 is 20 residues. Germline V gene lookup returns CDR1 KGHDR and CDR2 SFDVKD.

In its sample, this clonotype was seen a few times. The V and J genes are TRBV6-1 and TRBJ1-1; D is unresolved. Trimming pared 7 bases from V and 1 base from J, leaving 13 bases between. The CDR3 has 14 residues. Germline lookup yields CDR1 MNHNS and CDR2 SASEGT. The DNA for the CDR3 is TGTGCCAGCACCCTCTATGAGACGAACACTGAAGCTTTCTTT. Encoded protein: CASTLYETNTEAFF.

The CDR3 sequence is CSARDGFLRDRGLDLSYEQYF. In DNA form, the CDR3 reads TGCAGTGCTAGAGATGGTTTTCTACGGGACAGGGGACTAGACTTATCCTACGAGCAGTACTTC. V is TRBV20-1 and J is TRBJ2-7; 10 bases fit TRBD1. The CDR3 is 21 residues long. CDR1 and CDR2 (germline): DFQATT, SNEGSKA (reference sequence). The V and J ends lost 0 bases and 1 base, in that order; junction bases with no gene match: 21.